The present T cell receptor beta chain was sequenced within a study of T cell responses to AZD1222 COVID-19 vaccine. Study outcomes and limitations: The study identified only five to seven AZD1222 recipients as seropositive at baseline.

Profiling relied on immunoSEQ multiplex PCR, and the TCRdb table lists in-frame clones only, not all of them. The sample contains more than 75,000 clones, about 90% of which appear only once. This CDR3 spans 14 amino acids. Germline values: CDR1 MNHEY, CDR2 SVGAGI. Deletions cut 4 bases from V and 1 base from J, with 10 bases between. A single count supports this clone. Its specificity is not known. The clonotype comes from an adult who received the AZD1222 COVID-19 vaccine. This chain joins TRBV6-5 and TRBJ1-1; D is uncertain. The source material was peripheral blood, sampled 28 days after the second AZD1222 dose. The CDR3 reads CASSSGPENTEAFF. The CDR3 region has the DNA TGTGCCAGCAGTTCGGGCCCAGAGAACACTGAAGCTTTCTTT.